This note documents a single T cell receptor (beta chain) sequence. Its antigen remains unknown. The data were obtained in a study of T cells in localized non-small cell lung cancer. Study-wide results and caveats: The study linked higher blood T cell density to longer overall survival. A median of roughly 55 of the top 100 tumor clones appeared in adjacent lung, which was paired and uninvolved. Uninvolved nearby lung showed the greatest T cell clonality, exceeding that found in tumor.

The CDR3 loop spans 12 amino acids. CDR1 is SGHRS, CDR2 YFSETQ, per germline. Trimming pared 6 bases from V and 7 bases from J, leaving 8 bases between. Clones were sequenced by immunoSEQ multiplex PCR, and TCRdb holds only the in-frame ones, with some missing. The sample comprises tens of thousands of clones, about 85% of which are singletons, and about 20% rests with the top ten. V and J are TRBV5-1 and TRBJ1-6; D is undetermined. This receptor was identified in a female donor older than 55 with stage II squamous cell lung carcinoma. The sequencing here drew on peripheral blood, taken before any cancer treatment. Here the CDR3 reads CASKDQNSPLHF. CDR3 in DNA: TGCGCCAGCAAGGACCAGAATTCACCCCTCCACTTT.